This T cell receptor (beta chain) stems from a study of blood T cells in healthy people across ages. The sample providers were healthy Caucasian people from Russia, aged about 6 to 100. Germline-derived CDR1 and CDR2 are SGHTA and FQGNSA. The CDR3 is 15 residues long. V shed 3 bases, J shed 4 bases, and the junction held 6 bases outside the gene matches. Through a sample-barcoded 5' primer and a J-beta primer mix, a second PCR was run for roughly 7 to 12 cycles. Each cDNA molecule was tagged by a template-switch adaptor that had 12 random nucleotides. Using its own MiXCR run on the 5' RACE reads, TCRdb lists one record per CDR3 protein. The data show approximately 350,000 distinct CDR3 sequences, 45% to 60% seen once.

The chain joins TRBV7-2 to TRBJ2-4; 7 positions match TRBD2. Sequenced input: blood. The sequence was obtained from a man between 60 and 75 years old in good health. In nucleotides, the CDR3 is TGTGCCAGCAGCTTCCCCGGGACTACTAAAAACATTCAGTACTTC. This translates into CASSFPGTTKNIQYF.